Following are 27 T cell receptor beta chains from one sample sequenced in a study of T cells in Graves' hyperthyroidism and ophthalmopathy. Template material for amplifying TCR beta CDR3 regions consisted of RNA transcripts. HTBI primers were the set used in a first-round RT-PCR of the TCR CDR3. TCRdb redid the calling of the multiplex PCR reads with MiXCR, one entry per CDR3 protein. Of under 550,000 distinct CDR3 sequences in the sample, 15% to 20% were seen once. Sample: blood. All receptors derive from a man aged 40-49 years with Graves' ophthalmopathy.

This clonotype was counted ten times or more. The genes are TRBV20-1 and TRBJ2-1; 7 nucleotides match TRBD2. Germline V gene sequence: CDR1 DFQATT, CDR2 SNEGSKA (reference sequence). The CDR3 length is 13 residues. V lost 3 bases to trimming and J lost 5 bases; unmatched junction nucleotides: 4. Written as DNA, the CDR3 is TGCAGTGCTAGTGAGCTAGCGGACAATGAGCAGTTCTTC. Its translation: CSASELADNEQFF.

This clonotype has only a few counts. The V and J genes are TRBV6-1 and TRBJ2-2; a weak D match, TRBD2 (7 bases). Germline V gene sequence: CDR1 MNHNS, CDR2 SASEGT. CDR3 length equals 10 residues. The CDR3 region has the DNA TGTGCAGGGGGGGTCACGGAGCTGTTTTTT. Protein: CAGGVTELFF.

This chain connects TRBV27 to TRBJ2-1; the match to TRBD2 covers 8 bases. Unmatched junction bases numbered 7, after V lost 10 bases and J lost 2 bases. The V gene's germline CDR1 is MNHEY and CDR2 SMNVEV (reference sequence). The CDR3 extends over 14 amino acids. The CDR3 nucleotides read TGTGCCACTAACCGGGGGGGGCCCTACAATGAGCAGTTCTTC. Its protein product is CATNRGGPYNEQFF.

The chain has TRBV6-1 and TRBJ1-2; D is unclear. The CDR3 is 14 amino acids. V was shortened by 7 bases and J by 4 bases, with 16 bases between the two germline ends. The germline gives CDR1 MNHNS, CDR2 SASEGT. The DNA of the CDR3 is TGTGCCAGCACTAAGGCGTCCAGCCTCTATGGCTACACCTTC. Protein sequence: CASTKASSLYGYTF.

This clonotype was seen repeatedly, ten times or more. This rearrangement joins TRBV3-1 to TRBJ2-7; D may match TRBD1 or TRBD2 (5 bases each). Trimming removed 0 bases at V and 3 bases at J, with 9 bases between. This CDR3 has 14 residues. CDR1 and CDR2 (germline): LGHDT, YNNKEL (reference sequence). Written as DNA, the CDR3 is TGTGCCAGCAGCCAAGAGGGGGTTCTCTACGAGCAGTACTTC. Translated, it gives CASSQEGVLYEQYF.

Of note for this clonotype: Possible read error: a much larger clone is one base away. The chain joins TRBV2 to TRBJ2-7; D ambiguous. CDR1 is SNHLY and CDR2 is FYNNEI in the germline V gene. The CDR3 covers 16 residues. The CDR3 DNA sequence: TGTGCCAGCAGTGAAGCGCTCTTGTCCCTCTCCTACGAGCAGTCCTTC. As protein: CASSEALLSLSYEQSF.

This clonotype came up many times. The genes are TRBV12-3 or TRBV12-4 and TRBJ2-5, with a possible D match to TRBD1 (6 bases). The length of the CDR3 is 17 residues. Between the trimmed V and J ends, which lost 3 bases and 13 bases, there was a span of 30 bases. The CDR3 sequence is CASSFPARSGQLHRPYF. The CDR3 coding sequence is TGTGCCAGCAGTTTCCCTGCCCGATCGGGACAACTCCACCGTCCGTACTTC.

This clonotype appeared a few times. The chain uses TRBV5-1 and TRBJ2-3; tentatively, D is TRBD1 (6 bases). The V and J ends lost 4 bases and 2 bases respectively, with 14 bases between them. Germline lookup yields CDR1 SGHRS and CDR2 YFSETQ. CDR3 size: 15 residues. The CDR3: CASSRTDSHTDTQYF. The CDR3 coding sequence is TGCGCCAGCAGCAGAACGGACAGCCACACAGATACGCAGTATTTT.

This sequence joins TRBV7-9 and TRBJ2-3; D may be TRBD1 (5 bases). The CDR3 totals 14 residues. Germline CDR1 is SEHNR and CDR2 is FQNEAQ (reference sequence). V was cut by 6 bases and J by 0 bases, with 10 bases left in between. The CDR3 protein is CASSSDISTDTQYF. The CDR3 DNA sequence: TGTGCCAGCAGTTCGGACATAAGCACAGATACGCAGTATTTT.

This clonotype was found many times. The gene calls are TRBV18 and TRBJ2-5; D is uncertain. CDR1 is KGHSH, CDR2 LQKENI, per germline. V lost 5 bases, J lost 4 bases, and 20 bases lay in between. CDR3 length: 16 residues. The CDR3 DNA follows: TGTGCCAGCTCAATATTAGGTCGACCACCGCGAGAGACCCAGTACTTC. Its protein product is CASSILGRPPRETQYF.

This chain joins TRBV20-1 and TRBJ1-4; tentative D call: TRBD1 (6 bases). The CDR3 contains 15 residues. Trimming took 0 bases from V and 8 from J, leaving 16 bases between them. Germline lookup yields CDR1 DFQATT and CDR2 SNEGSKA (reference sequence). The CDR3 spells CSARDSGRGGEKLFF. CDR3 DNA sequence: TGCAGTGCTAGAGATTCGGGCAGGGGAGGCGAAAAACTGTTTTTT.

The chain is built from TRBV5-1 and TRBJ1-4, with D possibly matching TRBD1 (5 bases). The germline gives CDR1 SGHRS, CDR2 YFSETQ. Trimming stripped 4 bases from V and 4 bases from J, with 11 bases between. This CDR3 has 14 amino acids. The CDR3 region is CASSGDSFNEKLFF. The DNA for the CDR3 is TGCGCCAGCAGCGGTGACAGTTTTAATGAAAAACTGTTTTTT.

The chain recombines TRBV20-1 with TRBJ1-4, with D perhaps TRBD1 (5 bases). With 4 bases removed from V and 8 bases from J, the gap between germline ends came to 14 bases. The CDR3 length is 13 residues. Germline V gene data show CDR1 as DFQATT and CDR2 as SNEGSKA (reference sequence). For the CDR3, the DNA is TGCAGTGCTATCAGGAGGGACCCCGAAAAACTGTTTTTT. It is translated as CSAIRRDPEKLFF.

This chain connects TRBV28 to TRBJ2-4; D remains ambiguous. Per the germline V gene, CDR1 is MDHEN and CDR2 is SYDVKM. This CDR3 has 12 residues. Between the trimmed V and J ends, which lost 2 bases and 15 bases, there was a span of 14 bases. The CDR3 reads CASSLPSPRVYF. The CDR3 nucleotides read TGTGCCAGCAGTTTACCCTCTCCCCGGGTGTACTTC.

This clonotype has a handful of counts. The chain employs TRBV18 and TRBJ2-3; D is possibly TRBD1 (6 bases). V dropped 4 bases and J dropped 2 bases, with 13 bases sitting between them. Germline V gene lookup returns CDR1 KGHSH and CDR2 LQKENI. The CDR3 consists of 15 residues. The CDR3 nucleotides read TGTGCCAGCTCACGAGGGGGAGACGACACAGATACGCAGTATTTT. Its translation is CASSRGGDDTDTQYF.

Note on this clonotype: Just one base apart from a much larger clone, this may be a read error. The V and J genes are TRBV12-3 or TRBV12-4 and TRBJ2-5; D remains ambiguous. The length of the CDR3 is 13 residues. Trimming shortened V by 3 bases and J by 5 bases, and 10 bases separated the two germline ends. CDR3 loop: CASSFVMKETQYF. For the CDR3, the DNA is TGTGCCAGCAGTTTTGTAATGAAGGAGACCCAGTACTTC.

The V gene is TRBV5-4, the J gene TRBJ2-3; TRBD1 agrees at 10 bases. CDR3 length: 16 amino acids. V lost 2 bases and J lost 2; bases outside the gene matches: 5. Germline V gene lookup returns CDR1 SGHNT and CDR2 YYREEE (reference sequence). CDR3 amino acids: CASSFDRGLTTDTQYF. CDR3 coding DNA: TGTGCCAGCAGCTTTGACAGGGGGCTTACCACAGATACGCAGTATTTT.

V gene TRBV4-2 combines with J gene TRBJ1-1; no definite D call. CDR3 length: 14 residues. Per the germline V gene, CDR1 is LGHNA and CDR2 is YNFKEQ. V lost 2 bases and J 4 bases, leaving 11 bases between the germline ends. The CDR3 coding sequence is TGTGCCAGCAGCCAATTCCTTAAGGGCACTGAAGCTTTCTTT. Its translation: CASSQFLKGTEAFF.

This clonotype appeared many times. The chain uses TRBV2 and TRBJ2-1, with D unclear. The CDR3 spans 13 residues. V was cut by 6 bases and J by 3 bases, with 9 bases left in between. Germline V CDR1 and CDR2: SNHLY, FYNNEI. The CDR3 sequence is CASRSYSYNEQFF. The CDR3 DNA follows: TGTGCCAGCAGATCCTACAGCTACAATGAGCAGTTCTTC.

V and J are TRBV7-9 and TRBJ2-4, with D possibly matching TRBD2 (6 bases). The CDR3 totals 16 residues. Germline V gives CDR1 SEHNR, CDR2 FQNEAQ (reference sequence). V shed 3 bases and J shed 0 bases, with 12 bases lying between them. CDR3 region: CASSFLRGLAKNIQYF. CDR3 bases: TGTGCCAGCAGCTTCCTTCGGGGACTAGCCAAAAACATTCAGTACTTC.

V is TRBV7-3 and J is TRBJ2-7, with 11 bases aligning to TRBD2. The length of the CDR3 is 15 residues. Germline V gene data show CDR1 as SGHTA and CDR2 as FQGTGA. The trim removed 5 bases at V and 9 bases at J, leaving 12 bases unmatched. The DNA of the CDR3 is TGTGCCAGCAGCGTGACTAGCGGGGCCACGGGCGGGCAGTACTTC. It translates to CASSVTSGATGGQYF.

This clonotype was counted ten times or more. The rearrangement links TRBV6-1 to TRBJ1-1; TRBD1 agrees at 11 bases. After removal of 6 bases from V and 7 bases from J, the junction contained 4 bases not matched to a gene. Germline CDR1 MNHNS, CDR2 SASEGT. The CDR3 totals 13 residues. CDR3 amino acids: CASRDRGLGEAFF. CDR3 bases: TGTGCCAGCAGGGACAGGGGGCTTGGTGAAGCTTTCTTT.

This CDR3 is CASRTGGLTEAFF. The CDR3 DNA sequence: TGTGCCAGCAGGACAGGGGGGTTGACTGAAGCTTTCTTT. The V and J genes are TRBV6-1 and TRBJ1-1, with 9 bases matching TRBD1. Trimming cost V 6 bases and J 5 bases; bases outside gene matches: 4. The CDR3 covers 13 residues. CDR1 is MNHNS, CDR2 SASEGT, per germline.

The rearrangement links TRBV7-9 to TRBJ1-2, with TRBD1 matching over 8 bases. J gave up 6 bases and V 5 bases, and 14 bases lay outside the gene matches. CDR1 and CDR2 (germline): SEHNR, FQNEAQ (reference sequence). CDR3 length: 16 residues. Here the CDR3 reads CASSNTRTGRKDGYTF. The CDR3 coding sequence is TGTGCCAGCAGCAATACCCGGACAGGGAGGAAGGATGGCTACACCTTC.

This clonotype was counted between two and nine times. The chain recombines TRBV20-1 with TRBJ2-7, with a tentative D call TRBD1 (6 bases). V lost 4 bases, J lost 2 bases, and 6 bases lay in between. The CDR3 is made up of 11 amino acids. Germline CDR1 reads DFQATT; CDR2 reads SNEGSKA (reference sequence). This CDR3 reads CSAKGAYEQYF. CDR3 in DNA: TGCAGTGCTAAGGGGGCCTACGAGCAGTACTTC.

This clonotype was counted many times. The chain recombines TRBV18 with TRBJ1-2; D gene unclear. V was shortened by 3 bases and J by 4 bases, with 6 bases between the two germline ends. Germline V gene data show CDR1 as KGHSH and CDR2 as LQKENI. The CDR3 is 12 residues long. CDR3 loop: CASSPTVYGYTF. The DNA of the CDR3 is TGTGCCAGCTCACCGACCGTCTATGGCTACACCTTC.

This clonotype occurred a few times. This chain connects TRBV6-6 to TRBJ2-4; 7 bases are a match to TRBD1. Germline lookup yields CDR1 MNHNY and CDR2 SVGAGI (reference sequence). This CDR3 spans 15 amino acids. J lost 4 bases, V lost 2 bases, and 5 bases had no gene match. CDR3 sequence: CASSYPPGQKNIQYF. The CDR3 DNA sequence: TGTGCCAGCAGTTACCCTCCGGGACAGAAAAACATTCAGTACTTC.